The 2 T cell receptor beta chains reported below all come from one sample, sequenced in a study of blood T cell repertoires in COVID-19. Clones were read by immunoSEQ multiplex PCR, and TCRdb kept only the in-frame ones, dropping some. The sample lists around 300,000 clones; about 90% were seen once. The sample taken for sequencing was peripheral blood. The receptor set was obtained from a man between 18 and 29 years old with active or convalescent COVID-19.

V is TRBV9 and J is TRBJ2-3; the D gene is possibly TRBD2 (7 bases). The CDR3 contains 15 residues. Germline CDR1 is SGDLS and CDR2 is YYNGEE. Trimming pared 1 base from V and 4 bases from J, leaving 13 bases between. The CDR3, as DNA: TGTGCCAGCAGCGTAACAGGGAGGGTCTCAGATACGCAGTATTTT. It encodes CASSVTGRVSDTQYF.

V gene TRBV5-4 combines with J gene TRBJ2-7, with 12 bases matching TRBD2. The germline gives CDR1 SGHNT, CDR2 YYREEE (reference sequence). This CDR3 spans 15 amino acids. V dropped 1 base and J dropped 4; count of bases not matched to a gene: 3. The CDR3 region has the DNA TGTGCCAGCAGCTTGTTGACTAGCGGGAGTTACGAGCAGTACTTC. The encoded protein is CASSLLTSGSYEQYF.